This T cell receptor beta chain derives from a study of CD8+CD57+ T cells in acquired aplastic anemia. Study details: DNA from sorted CD4+ and CD8+ cells averaged around 3.2 ug. Healthy donors averaged approximately 10 million reads for CD4+ cells.

Germline CDR1 GTSNPN, CDR2 SVGIG (reference sequence). The CDR3 has 10 residues. Trimming stripped 5 bases from V and 4 bases from J, with 6 bases between. The study, taken as a whole, reports: Patients and controls shared 25 to 30 CD8+ CDR3 sequences, which appeared highly expressed in patients and within their immunodominant clones. Significant differences in CD8+ Simpson's diversity were not observed between patients and controls.

For CDR3 and TCR beta VDJ profiling, genomic DNA was the template used. TCRdb re-analysed the reads in MiXCR, keeping a single row per CDR3 protein. The data contain more than 150,000 distinct CDR3 sequences, under 55% of them seen just once; the ten biggest clones take up approximately 2.9%. There are a few counts of this clonotype. Its antigen is currently unknown. This TCR was recovered from a human donor in good health. Sequenced sample: sorted CD4+, CD8+, or CD8+CD57+ T cells (not recorded which) from PBMCs. The chain carries TRBV30 and TRBJ2-7, with D hard to call. The CDR3 DNA is TGTGCCTGGGGCCTGTACGAGCAGTACTTC. It translates to CAWGLYEQYF.